Listed here is a single T cell receptor (beta chain). What it binds is unknown. The record originates from a study of T cell responses to AZD1222 COVID-19 vaccine. Overall study findings and caveats: Sampled repertoires all dated from after the peak T cell response. Seropositive status at baseline applied to only a handful of AZD1222 recipients.

TCRdb keeps only in-frame clones here, not all; method: immunoSEQ multiplex PCR. The sample has about 79,000 clones; more than 70% are singletons. V shed 3 bases and J 0 bases; nucleotides not matched to a gene: 3. This CDR3 spans 15 amino acids. Per the germline V gene, CDR1 is KGHSH and CDR2 is LQKENI. The genes are TRBV18 and TRBJ2-7; the match to TRBD1 covers 9 bases. The sequencing used peripheral blood, collected on day 0 of AZD1222 vaccination. The sequence was obtained from an adult in good health. The CDR3 is CASSPGQGSSYEQYF. The DNA for the CDR3 is TGTGCCAGCTCACCGGGACAGGGCTCCTCCTACGAGCAGTACTTC.